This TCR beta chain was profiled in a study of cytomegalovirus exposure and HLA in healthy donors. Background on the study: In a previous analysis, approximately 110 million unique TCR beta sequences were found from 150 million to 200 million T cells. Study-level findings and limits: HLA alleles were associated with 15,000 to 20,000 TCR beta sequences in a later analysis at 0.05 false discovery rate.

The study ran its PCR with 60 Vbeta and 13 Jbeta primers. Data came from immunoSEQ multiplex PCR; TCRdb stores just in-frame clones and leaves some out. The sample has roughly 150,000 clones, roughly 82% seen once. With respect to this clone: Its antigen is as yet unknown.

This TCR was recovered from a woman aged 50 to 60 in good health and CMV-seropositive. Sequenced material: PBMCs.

The DNA of the CDR3 is TGTGCCAGCAGCAAAGGACAGCTTAATGAAAAACTGTTTTTT. It translates to CASSKGQLNEKLFF. The chain has TRBV4-2 and TRBJ1-4, with D maybe TRBD1 (6 bases). V was trimmed by 5 bases and J by 4 bases, leaving 11 bases between them. The CDR3 contains 14 residues. CDR1 is LGHNA and CDR2 is YNFKEQ in the germline V gene.